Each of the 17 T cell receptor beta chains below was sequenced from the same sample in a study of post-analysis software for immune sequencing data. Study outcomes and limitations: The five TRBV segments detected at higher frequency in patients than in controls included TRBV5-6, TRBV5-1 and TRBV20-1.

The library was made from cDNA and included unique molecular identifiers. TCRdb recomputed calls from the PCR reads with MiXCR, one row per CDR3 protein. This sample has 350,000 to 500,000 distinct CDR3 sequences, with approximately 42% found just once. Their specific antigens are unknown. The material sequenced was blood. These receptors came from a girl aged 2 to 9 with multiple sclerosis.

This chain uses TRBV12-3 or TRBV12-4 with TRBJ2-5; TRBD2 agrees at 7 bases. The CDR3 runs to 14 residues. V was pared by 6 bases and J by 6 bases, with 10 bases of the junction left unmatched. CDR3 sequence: CASRSQRDGKTQYF. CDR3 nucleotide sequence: TGTGCCAGCAGGTCACAGCGGGACGGGAAGACCCAGTACTTC.

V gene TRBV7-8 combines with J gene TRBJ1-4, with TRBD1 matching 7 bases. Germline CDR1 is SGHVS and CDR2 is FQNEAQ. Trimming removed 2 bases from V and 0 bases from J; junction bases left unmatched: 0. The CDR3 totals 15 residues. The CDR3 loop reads CASSLQGATNEKLFF. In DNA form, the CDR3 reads TGTGCCAGCAGCTTACAGGGGGCAACTAATGAAAAACTGTTTTTT. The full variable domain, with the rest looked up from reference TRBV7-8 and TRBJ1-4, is GAGVSQSPRYKVAKRGQDVALRCDPISGHVSLFWYQQALGQGPEFLTYFQNEAQLDKSGLPSDRFFAERPEGSVSTLKIQRTQQEDSAVYLCASSLQGATNEKLFFGSGTQLSVL.

In DNA, the CDR3 is TGTGCCAGCAGCCCACACCGCGGGACAGGGATTAGTTATCAAAGTACCTCTGGGGCCAACGTCCTGACTTTC. Translating gives CASSPHRGTGISYQSTSGANVLTF. The rearrangement uses TRBV11-1 and TRBJ2-6, with 9 bases that match TRBD1. The CDR3 is made up of 24 amino acids. Per germline, CDR1 SGHAT and CDR2 FQDESV (reference sequence). Trimming at V came to 5 bases and at J to 0 bases, leaving 26 bases not matched to a gene. Variable domain in full (rest from reference TRBV11-1 and TRBJ2-6): EAEVAQSPRYKITEKSQAVAFWCDPISGHATLYWYRQILGQGPELLVQFQDESVVDDSQLPKDRFSAERLKGVDSTLKIQPAELGDSAMYLCASSPHRGTGISYQSTSGANVLTFGAGSRLTVL.

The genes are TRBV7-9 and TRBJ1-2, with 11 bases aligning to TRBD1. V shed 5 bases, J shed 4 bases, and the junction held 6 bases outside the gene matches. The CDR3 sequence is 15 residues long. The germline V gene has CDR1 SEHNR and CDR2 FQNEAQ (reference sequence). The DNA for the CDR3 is TGTGCCAGCAGCATTGGGACAGGGGGTGGCTATGGCTACACCTTC. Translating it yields CASSIGTGGGYGYTF.

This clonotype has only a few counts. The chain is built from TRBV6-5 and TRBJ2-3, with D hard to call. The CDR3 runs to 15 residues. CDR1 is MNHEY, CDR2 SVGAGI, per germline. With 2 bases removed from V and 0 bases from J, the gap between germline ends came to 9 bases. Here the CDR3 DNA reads TGTGCCAGCAGTTACGGCGGTAGCAGCACAGATACGCAGTATTTT. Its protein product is CASSYGGSSTDTQYF.

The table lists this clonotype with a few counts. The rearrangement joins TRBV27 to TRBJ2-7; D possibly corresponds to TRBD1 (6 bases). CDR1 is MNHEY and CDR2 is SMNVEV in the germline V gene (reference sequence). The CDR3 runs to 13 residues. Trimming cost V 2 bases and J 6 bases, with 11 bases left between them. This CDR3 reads CASSLRPGVEQYF. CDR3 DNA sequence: TGTGCCAGCAGTTTAAGGCCAGGGGTCGAGCAGTACTTC.

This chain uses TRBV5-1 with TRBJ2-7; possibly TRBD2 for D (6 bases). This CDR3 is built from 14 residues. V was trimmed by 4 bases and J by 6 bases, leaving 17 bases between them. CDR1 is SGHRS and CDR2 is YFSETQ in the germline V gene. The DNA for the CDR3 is TGCGCCAGCAGCGACTACGGGGGATTCTTCGAGCAGTACTTC. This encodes CASSDYGGFFEQYF.

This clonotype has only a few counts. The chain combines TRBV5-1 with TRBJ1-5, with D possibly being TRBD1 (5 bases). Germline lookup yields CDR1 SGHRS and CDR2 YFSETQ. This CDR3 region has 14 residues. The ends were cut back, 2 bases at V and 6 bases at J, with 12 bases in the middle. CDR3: CASSLGGESQPQHF. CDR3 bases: TGCGCCAGCAGCTTAGGAGGGGAGAGTCAGCCCCAGCATTTT.

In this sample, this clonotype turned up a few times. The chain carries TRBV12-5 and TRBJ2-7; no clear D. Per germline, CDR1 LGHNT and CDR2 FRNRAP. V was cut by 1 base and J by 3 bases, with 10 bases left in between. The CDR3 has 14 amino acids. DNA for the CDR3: TGTGCTAGTGGTTTGGGTAGTCTGGTCTACGAGCAGTACTTC. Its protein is CASGLGSLVYEQYF.

The CDR3 reads CAISISGSSYEQYF. The CDR3 bases are TGTGCCATCAGTATTTCAGGGAGCTCCTACGAGCAGTACTTC. The chain uses TRBV10-3 and TRBJ2-7; D tentatively reads TRBD1 or TRBD2 (5 bases each). The CDR3 totals 14 residues. V was pared by 5 bases and J by 0 bases, with 11 bases between. Germline values: CDR1 ENHRY, CDR2 SYGVKD.

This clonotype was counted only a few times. The CDR3 nucleotides read TGCAGCGTTTACGGTCCTAACTATGGCTACACCTTC. This codes for CSVYGPNYGYTF. V is TRBV29-1 and J is TRBJ1-2; no definite D call. The CDR3 consists of 12 residues. Per the germline V gene, CDR1 is SQVTM and CDR2 is ANQGSEA. V dropped 5 bases and J dropped 0 bases, with 7 bases sitting between them.

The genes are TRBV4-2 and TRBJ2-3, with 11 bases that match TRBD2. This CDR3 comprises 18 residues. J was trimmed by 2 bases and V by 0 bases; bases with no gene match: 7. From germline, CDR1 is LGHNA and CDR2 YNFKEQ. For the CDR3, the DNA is TGTGCCAGCAGCCAAGATACCCTAGCGGGGGGTACCACAGATACGCAGTATTTT. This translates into CASSQDTLAGGTTDTQYF.

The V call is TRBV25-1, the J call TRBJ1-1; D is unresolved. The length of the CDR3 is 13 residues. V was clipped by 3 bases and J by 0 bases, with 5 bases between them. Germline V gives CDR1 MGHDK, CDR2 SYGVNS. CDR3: CASSDFMNTEAFF. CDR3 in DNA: TGTGCCAGCAGTGACTTCATGAACACTGAAGCTTTCTTT.

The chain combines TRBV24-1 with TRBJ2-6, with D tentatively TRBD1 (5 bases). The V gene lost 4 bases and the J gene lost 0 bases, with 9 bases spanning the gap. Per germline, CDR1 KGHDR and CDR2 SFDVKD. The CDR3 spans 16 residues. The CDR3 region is CATSEFTGSGANVLTF. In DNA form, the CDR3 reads TGTGCCACCAGTGAGTTTACAGGCTCTGGGGCCAACGTCCTGACTTTC.

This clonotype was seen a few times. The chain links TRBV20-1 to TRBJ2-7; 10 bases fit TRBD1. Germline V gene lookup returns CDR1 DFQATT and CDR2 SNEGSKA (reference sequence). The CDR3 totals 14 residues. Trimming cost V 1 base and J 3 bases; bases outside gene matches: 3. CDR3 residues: CSARGTGGNYEQYF. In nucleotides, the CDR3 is TGCAGTGCTAGAGGGACAGGGGGAAACTACGAGCAGTACTTC.

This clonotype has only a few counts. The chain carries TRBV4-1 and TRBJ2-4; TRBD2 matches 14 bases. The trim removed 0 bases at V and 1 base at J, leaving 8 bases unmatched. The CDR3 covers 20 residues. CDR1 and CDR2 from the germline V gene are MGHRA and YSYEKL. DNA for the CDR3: TGCGCCAGCAGCCAAGATCCCGGACTAGCGGGGGGAAGTGCCAAAAACATTCAGTACTTC. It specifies CASSQDPGLAGGSAKNIQYF.

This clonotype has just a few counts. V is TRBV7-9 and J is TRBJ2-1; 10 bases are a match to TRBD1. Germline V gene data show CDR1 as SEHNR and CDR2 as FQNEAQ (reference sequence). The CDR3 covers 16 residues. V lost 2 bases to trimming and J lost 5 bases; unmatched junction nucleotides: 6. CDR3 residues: CASSLSPGQGNNEQFF. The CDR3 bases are TGTGCCAGCAGCTTAAGCCCGGGACAGGGGAACAATGAGCAGTTCTTC.